These T cell receptor beta chains were read from a single sample in a study of T cell responses to AZD1222 COVID-19 vaccine. Repertoires were generated with immunoSEQ multiplex PCR, while TCRdb's copy carries only in-frame clones and drops some. The sample includes 100,000 to 150,000 clones, around 90% of them seen just once. This sample comprised peripheral blood, obtained on day 0 of AZD1222 vaccination. All receptors come from an adult in good health. Each CDR3 is given without its conserved first and last residue. The order of the fields is CDR3 protein, D gene, J gene, clone size, V gene. The D gene is left open where the match is weak. Some rows have no size entry. The others give once, few or many, or a class for an expanded clone.

CDR3: ASSQERGLAIINEQF
D: TRBD2
J: TRBJ2-1
size: .
V: TRBV4-1

CDR3: ASGFKTSGYGNEQF
D: TRBD2
J: TRBJ2-1
size: .
V: TRBV12-5

CDR3: ARGNFAGGDDKNIQY
D: TRBD2
J: TRBJ2-4
size: .
V: TRBV19

CDR3: ASGFRQNGNSPLH
D: .
J: TRBJ1-6
size: once
V: TRBV27

CDR3: ASSEAVAGQGQY
D: .
J: TRBJ2-3
size: .
V: TRBV6-1

CDR3: ASRMGTSTDTQY
D: .
J: TRBJ2-3
size: .
V: TRBV4-1

CDR3: ASSRGNTEAF
D: .
J: TRBJ1-1
size: .
V: TRBV19

CDR3: ASSLGARTGYQETQY
D: TRBD1
J: TRBJ2-5
size: .
V: TRBV5-1

CDR3: ASRPRGEGSPLH
D: .
J: TRBJ1-6
size: once
V: TRBV3-1/TRBV3-2

CDR3: ASSWTGQPQH
D: .
J: TRBJ1-5
size: .
V: TRBV12-3/TRBV12-4

CDR3: ASSTTNLNSYEQY
D: .
J: TRBJ2-7
size: once
V: TRBV19

CDR3: ATRPPMNTEAF
D: .
J: TRBJ1-1
size: .
V: TRBV19

CDR3: ATFSGANVLT
D: .
J: TRBJ2-6
size: .
V: TRBV19

CDR3: ASSQSRDQPQH
D: .
J: TRBJ1-5
size: .
V: TRBV3-1/TRBV3-2

CDR3: ASSLGGDALSREQY
D: .
J: TRBJ2-7
size: .
V: TRBV5-6

CDR3: ASSYGQGGEKLF
D: TRBD1
J: TRBJ1-4
size: .
V: TRBV7-6

CDR3: ASSDSGTGELF
D: TRBD2
J: TRBJ2-2
size: .
V: TRBV7-3

CDR3: ASSEGPGNYGYT
D: .
J: TRBJ1-2
size: .
V: TRBV7-2

CDR3: ASSDWTSSYNSPLH
D: .
J: TRBJ1-6
size: .
V: TRBV2

CDR3: ASSIVWVRPPNMNTEAF
D: .
J: TRBJ1-1
size: .
V: TRBV19

CDR3: ASSLQQNYGYT
D: .
J: TRBJ1-2
size: .
V: TRBV19

CDR3: ASSESRGEQY
D: .
J: TRBJ2-7
size: .
V: TRBV10-1

CDR3: ASSRGDGTEAF
D: .
J: TRBJ1-1
size: .
V: TRBV7-8

CDR3: ATSREFGEGELF
D: .
J: TRBJ1-4
size: .
V: TRBV15

CDR3: ASSLTGTGNGYT
D: TRBD1
J: TRBJ1-2
size: .
V: TRBV3-1/TRBV3-2

CDR3: ASSQPRQGNQPQH
D: .
J: TRBJ1-5
size: .
V: TRBV7-8

CDR3: ASSRGQGLSYEQY
D: TRBD1
J: TRBJ2-7
size: .
V: TRBV6-5

CDR3: ASSVGTSGRNEQF
D: TRBD2
J: TRBJ2-1
size: .
V: TRBV9

CDR3: ATSDRWGLTDTQY
D: .
J: TRBJ2-3
size: .
V: TRBV24-1

CDR3: ASSEAAGVIH
D: .
J: TRBJ1-6
size: .
V: TRBV2

CDR3: ASSRSRQGAGTEAF
D: TRBD1
J: TRBJ1-1
size: .
V: TRBV2

CDR3: ASSLGLARIGEQY
D: .
J: TRBJ2-7
size: .
V: TRBV5-1

CDR3: ASSDTAGGFEQY
D: TRBD2
J: TRBJ2-7
size: .
V: TRBV5-1

CDR3: ASSLTQGDTQY
D: .
J: TRBJ2-3
size: .
V: TRBV7-3

CDR3: ASSEGGGYGELF
D: .
J: TRBJ2-2
size: .
V: TRBV2

CDR3: ASSALGHLNTEAF
D: .
J: TRBJ1-1
size: .
V: TRBV9

CDR3: ASSPDRVGNTIY
D: TRBD1
J: TRBJ1-3
size: .
V: TRBV7-2

CDR3: ASSVAATHNEQF
D: .
J: TRBJ2-1
size: .
V: TRBV9

CDR3: ASSTRWGGDQPQH
D: .
J: TRBJ1-5
size: .
V: TRBV7-2

CDR3: ASSRQGYEQY
D: TRBD1
J: TRBJ2-7
size: .
V: TRBV12-3/TRBV12-4

CDR3: ASSPSAGTEAF
D: .
J: TRBJ1-1
size: .
V: TRBV12-3/TRBV12-4

CDR3: ASSPTGNQPQH
D: .
J: TRBJ1-5
size: .
V: TRBV6-5

CDR3: ASSLVGTDTQY
D: .
J: TRBJ2-3
size: .
V: TRBV7-8

CDR3: ASSLAGHMDTQY
D: .
J: TRBJ2-3
size: .
V: TRBV11-2

CDR3: ASSLVGKSTDTQY
D: .
J: TRBJ2-3
size: once
V: TRBV5-4

CDR3: ASGLGQLSDTQY
D: .
J: TRBJ2-3
size: .
V: TRBV12-5

CDR3: ASSPPWGNPMNTEAF
D: .
J: TRBJ1-1
size: .
V: TRBV18

CDR3: ASSRQGAAEAF
D: TRBD1
J: TRBJ1-1
size: .
V: TRBV6-5

CDR3: ASSRDTDVQY
D: .
J: TRBJ2-7
size: .
V: TRBV11-2

CDR3: ASSWEAVGYT
D: .
J: TRBJ1-2
size: .
V: TRBV7-9

CDR3: ASSYLRGPNTEAF
D: .
J: TRBJ1-1
size: .
V: TRBV6-2/TRBV6-3

CDR3: ASTPRGLTGEKLF
D: .
J: TRBJ1-4
size: once
V: TRBV19

CDR3: ASSPRRDEQY
D: .
J: TRBJ2-7
size: .
V: TRBV18

CDR3: ASSLRGAGGETQY
D: TRBD1
J: TRBJ2-5
size: .
V: TRBV11-2

CDR3: ASSFGETQY
D: .
J: TRBJ2-5
size: once
V: TRBV12-3/TRBV12-4

CDR3: ASSGRDSPLH
D: .
J: TRBJ1-6
size: .
V: TRBV9

CDR3: ASSYSGQGGQPQH
D: .
J: TRBJ1-5
size: .
V: TRBV6-6

CDR3: ASSPAGAYNEQF
D: TRBD2
J: TRBJ2-1
size: .
V: TRBV18

CDR3: ASSPGTPEQY
D: .
J: TRBJ2-7
size: .
V: TRBV3-1/TRBV3-2